What follows is one T cell receptor beta chain and its context. This entry belongs to a study of blood T cell repertoires in COVID-19. Study-wide context: Spain, Italy and the United States supplied samples that represented acute and convalescent COVID-19. Sample material is recorded as cDNA or gDNA derived from T cells, B-cell-depleted T cells, or PBMCs.

The CDR3 covers 14 residues. The trim removed 5 bases at V and 2 bases at J, leaving 3 bases unmatched. Per the germline V gene, CDR1 is SGHRS and CDR2 is YFSETQ. As processed by the authors: Amplification with reference gene primers provided the estimates of nucleated cell counts. Measured with immunoSEQ multiplex PCR; TCRdb has only the in-frame clones, and not every one. The DNA gave D and trimming, while V, J and clone size come from that table. The sample holds around 70,000 clones, around 78% seen once. The sequencing sample was made of peripheral blood. The V call is TRBV5-1, the J call TRBJ1-4, with 7 bases fitting TRBD1. The source of this sequence is a human donor in a cohort sampled during active COVID-19. CDR3 amino acids: CASRVQGTNEKLFF. The CDR3 region has the DNA TGCGCCAGCAGAGTACAGGGGACTAATGAAAAACTGTTTTTT.